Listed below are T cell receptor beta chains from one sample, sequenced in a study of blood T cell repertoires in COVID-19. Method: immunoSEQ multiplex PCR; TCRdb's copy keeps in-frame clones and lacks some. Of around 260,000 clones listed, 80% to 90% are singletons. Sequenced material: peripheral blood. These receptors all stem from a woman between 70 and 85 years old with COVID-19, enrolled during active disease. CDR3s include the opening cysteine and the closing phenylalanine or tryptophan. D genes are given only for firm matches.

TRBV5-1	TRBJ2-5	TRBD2	CASSLAPSAGVETQYF	TGCGCCAGCAGCTTGGCCCCTTCGGCGGGAGTTGAGACCCAGTACTTC
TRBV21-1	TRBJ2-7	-	CASSKLSKREQYF	TGTGCCAGCAGCAAACTTAGTAAGCGGGAGCAGTACTTC
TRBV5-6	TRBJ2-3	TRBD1	CASSSWTGAGLTQYF	TGTGCCAGCAGCTCATGGACAGGGGCCGGACTAACGCAGTATTTT
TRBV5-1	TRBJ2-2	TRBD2	CASRGLAGNTGELFF	TGCGCCAGCAGGGGACTAGCGGGGAACACCGGGGAGCTGTTTTTT
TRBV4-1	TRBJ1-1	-	CASSQVRTGDMNTEAFF	TGCGCCAGCAGCCAAGTTCGTACAGGCGATATGAACACTGAAGCTTTCTTT
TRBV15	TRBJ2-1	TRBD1	CATSRDWQGDYNEQFF	TGTGCCACCAGCAGAGATTGGCAGGGGGACTACAATGAGCAGTTCTTC
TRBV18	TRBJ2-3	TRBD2	CASSLPGLAGMAGTDTQYF	TGTGCCAGCTCACTGCCGGGACTAGCGGGAATGGCGGGCACAGATACGCAGTATTTT
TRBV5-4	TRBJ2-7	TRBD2	CASSLGSGGSRYEQYF	TGTGCCAGCAGCTTGGGCTCCGGGGGGTCCCGCTACGAGCAGTACTTC
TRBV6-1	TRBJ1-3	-	CASSAKQGNSGNTIYF	TGTGCCAGCAGTGCAAAACAGGGAAACTCTGGAAACACCATATATTTT
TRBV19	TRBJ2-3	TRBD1	CASSISGQGIDTQYF	TGTGCCAGTAGTATCTCTGGACAGGGGATAGATACGCAGTATTTT
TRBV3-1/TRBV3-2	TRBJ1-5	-	CASSQDSTVGQPQHF	TGTGCCAGCAGCCAAGACTCGACAGTCGGTCAGCCCCAGCATTTT
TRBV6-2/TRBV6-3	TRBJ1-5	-	CASSYSISTDSNQPQHF	TGTGCCAGCAGTTACTCCATTTCGACAGATAGCAATCAGCCCCAGCATTTT
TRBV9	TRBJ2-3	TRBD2	CASSPRTSHLGDTQYF	TGTGCCAGCAGCCCCCGGACTAGCCACTTGGGGGATACGCAGTATTTT
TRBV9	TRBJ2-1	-	CASGRSSNEQFF	TGTGCCAGCGGGAGAAGCAGCAATGAGCAGTTCTTC